This TCR beta chain was documented in a study of shared clonotypes between healthy human individuals. Execution of the assay was at deep level. Profiled with immunoSEQ multiplex PCR; TCRdb holds only in-frame clones, not every one. The sample yields under 2.5 million clones, less than 95% seen once. Whole-study findings and limits: Estimated richness was generally greater in naive than memory subsets. In a handful of donors, around 5% of naive CD4 clonotypes appeared in common.

The V and J ends lost 11 bases and 1 base respectively, with 15 bases between them. Germline CDR1 and CDR2: SEHNR and FQNEAQ (reference sequence). There are 14 residues in the CDR3. Turning to this clone: Its antigen is as yet unknown.

This rearrangement joins TRBV7-9 to TRBJ2-1; D unclear. Material for sequencing was naive CD4+ T cells from PBMCs. Sample subset: CD45RA+ positively selected. The receptor was isolated from a man between 18 and 35 years old in good health. Some clones in this sample may be carry-over from other donors' samples. The CDR3 nucleotides read TGTGCCGAAACCACAATCAATTCCTACAATGAGCAGTTCTTC. This translates into CAETTINSYNEQFF.